This TCR beta chain is from a study of sequential checkpoint blockade in melanoma. This CDR3 region has 15 residues. CDR1 and CDR2 (germline): SGDLS, YYNGEE. With 1 base clipped from V and 3 bases from J, the junction kept 3 bases outside the gene matches. Clones were read by immunoSEQ multiplex PCR, and TCRdb kept only the in-frame ones, dropping some. The table includes approximately 28,000 clones, nearly 85% detected once. Regarding treatment: randomized to nivolumab then ipilimumab (arm A) or the reverse (arm B). Live CD3+CD8+ CD19− CD56− cells were sorted from PBMCs. The TCR sequence derives from a human donor with melanoma. The input for sequencing was CD8+ T cells sorted from blood (inferred from file names), taken from a patient given nivolumab and ipilimumab in sequence. The chain uses TRBV9 and TRBJ2-1, with TRBD2 matching 8 bases. CDR3 coding DNA: TGTGCCAGCAGCGTAACTAGCGGAGACTACAATGAGCAGTTCTTC. Encoded protein: CASSVTSGDYNEQFF.